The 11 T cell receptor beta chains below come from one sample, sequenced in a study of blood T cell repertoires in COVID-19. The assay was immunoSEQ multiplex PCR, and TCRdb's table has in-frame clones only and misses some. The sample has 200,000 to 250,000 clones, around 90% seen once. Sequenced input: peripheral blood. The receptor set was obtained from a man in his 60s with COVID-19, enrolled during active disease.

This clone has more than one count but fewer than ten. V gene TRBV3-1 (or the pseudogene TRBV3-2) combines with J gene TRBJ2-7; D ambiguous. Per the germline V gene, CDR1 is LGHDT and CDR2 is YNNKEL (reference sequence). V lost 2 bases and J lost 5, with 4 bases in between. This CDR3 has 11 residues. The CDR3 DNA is TGTGCCAGCAGCCAACTTCACGAGCAGTACTTC. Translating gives CASSQLHEQYF.

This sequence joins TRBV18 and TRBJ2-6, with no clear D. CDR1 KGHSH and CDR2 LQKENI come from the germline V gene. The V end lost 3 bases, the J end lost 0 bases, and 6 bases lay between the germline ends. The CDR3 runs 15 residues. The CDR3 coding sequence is TGTGCCAGCTCACCCCCCCTCTCTGGGGCCAACGTCCTGACTTTC. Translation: CASSPPLSGANVLTF. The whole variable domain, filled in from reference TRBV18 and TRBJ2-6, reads NAGVMQNPRHLVRRRGQEARLRCSPMKGHSHVYWYRQLPEEGLKFMVYLQKENIIDESGMPKERFSAEFPKEGPSILRIQQVVRGDSAAYFCASSPPLSGANVLTFGAGSRLTVL.

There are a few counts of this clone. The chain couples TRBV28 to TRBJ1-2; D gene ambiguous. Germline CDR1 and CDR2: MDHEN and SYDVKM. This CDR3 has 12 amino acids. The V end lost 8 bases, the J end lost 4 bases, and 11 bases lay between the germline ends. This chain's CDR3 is CASLGVTYGYTF. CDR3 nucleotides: TGTGCCAGCCTCGGGGTTACCTATGGCTACACCTTC.

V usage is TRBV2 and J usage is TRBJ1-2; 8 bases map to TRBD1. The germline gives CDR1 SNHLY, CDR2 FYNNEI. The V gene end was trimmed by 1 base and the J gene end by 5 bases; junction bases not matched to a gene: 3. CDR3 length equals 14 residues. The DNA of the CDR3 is TGTGCCAGCAGTGAAGGCAGGGGGCTTTATGGCTACACCTTC. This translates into CASSEGRGLYGYTF.

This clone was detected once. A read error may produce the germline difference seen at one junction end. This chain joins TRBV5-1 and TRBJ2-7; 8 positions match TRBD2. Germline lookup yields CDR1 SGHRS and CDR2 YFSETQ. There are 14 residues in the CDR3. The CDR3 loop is CASSLRTSSDEQYF. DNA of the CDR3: TGCGCCAGCAGCCTCCGGACTAGCTCCGACGAGCAGTACTTC.

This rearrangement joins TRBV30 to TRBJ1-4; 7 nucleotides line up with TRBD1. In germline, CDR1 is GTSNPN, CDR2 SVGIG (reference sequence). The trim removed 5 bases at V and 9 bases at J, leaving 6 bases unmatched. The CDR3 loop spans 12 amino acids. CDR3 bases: TGTGCCTGGGACAGGGACGAAAAAAAACTGTTTTTT. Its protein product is CAWDRDEKKLFF. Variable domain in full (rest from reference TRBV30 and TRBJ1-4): SQTIHQWPATLVQPVGSPLSLECTVEGTSNPNLYWYRQAAGRGLQLLFYSVGIGQISSEVPQNLSASRPQDRQFILSSKKLLLSDSGFYLCAWDRDEKKLFFGSGTQLSVL.

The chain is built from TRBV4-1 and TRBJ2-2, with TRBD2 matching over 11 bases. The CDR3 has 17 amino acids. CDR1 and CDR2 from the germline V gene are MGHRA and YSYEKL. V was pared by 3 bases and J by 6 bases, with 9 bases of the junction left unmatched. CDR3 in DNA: TGCGCCAGCAGCCAGGGAAATAGCGGGGGGGCGGCCGGGGAGCTGTTTTTT. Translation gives CASSQGNSGGAAGELFF.

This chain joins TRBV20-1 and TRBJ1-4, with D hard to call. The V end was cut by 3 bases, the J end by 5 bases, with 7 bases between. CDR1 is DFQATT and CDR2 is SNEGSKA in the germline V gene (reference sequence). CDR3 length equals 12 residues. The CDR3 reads CSASVSNEKLFF. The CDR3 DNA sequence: TGCAGTGCTAGTGTATCGAATGAAAAACTGTTTTTT.

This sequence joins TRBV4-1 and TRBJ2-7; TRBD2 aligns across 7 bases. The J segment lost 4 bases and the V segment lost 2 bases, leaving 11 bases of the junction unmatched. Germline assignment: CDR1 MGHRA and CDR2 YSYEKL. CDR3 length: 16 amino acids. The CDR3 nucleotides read TGCGCCAGCAGCCAACATACCAGCGGGGTACTGTACGAGCAGTACTTC. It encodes CASSQHTSGVLYEQYF.

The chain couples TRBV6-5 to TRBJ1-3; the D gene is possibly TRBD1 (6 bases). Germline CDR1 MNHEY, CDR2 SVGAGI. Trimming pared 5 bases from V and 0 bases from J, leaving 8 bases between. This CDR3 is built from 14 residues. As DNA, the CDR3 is TGTGCCAGCAGTCAGACAGGCTCTGGAAACACCATATATTTT. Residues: CASSQTGSGNTIYF.

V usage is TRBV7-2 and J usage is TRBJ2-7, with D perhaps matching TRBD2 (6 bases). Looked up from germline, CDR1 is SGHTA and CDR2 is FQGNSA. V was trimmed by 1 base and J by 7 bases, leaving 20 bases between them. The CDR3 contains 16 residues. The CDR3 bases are TGTGCCAGCAGCTTAGGGGCCCCGGGGGTTGAGGGAGAGCAGTACTTC. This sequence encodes CASSLGAPGVEGEQYF.